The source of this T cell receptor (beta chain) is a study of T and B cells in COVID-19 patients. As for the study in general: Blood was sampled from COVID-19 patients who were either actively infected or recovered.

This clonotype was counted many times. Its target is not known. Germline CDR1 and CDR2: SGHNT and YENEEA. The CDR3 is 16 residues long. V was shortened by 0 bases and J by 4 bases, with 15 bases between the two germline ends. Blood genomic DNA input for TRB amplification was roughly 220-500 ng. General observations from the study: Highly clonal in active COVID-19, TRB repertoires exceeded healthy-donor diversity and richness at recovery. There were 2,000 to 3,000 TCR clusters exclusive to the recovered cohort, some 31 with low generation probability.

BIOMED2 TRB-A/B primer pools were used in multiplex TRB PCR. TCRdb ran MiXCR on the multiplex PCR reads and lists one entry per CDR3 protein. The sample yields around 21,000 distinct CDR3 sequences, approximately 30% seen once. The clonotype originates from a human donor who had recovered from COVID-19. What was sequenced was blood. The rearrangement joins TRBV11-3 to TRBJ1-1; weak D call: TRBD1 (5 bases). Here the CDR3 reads CASSLDGAGPGTEAFF. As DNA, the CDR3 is TGTGCCAGCAGCTTAGATGGGGCAGGGCCGGGCACTGAAGCTTTCTTT.